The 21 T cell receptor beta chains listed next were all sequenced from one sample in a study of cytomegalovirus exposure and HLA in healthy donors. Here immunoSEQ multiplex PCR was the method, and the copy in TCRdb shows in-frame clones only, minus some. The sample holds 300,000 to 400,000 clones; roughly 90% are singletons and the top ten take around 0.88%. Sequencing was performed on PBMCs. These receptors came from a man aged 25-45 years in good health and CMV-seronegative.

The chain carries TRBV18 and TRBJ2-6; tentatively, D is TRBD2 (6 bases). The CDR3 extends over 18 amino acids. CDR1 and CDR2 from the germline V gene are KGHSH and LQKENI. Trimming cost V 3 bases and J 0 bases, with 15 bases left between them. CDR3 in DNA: TGTGCCAGCTCACCCCCCGGGACTGTTAACTCTGGGGCCAACGTCCTGACTTTC. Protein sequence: CASSPPGTVNSGANVLTF.

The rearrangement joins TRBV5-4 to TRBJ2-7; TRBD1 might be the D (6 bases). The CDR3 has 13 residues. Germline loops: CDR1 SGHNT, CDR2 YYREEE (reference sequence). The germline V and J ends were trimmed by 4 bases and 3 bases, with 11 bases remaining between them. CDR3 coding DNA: TGTGCCAGCAGCCTTTGGGGGCTCTACGAGCAGTACTTC. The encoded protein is CASSLWGLYEQYF.

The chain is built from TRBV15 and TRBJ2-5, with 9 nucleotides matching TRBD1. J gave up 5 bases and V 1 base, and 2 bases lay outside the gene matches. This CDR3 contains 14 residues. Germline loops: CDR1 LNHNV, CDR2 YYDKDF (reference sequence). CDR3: CATSRGQGDETQYF. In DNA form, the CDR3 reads TGTGCCACCAGCAGAGGACAGGGGGATGAGACCCAGTACTTC.

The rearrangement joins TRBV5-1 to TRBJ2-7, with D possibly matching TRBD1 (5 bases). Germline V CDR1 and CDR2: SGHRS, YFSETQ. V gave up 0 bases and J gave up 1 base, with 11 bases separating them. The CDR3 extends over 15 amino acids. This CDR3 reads CASSLAAGLSYEQYF. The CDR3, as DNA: TGCGCCAGCAGCTTGGCGGCAGGGCTATCCTACGAGCAGTACTTC.

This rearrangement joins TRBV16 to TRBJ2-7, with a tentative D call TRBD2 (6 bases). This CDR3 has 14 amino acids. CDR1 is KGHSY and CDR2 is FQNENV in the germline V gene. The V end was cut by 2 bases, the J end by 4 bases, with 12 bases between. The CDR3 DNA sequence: TGTGCCAGCAGCCAAAAAGGCGCGGGGTACGAGCAGTACTTC. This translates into CASSQKGAGYEQYF.

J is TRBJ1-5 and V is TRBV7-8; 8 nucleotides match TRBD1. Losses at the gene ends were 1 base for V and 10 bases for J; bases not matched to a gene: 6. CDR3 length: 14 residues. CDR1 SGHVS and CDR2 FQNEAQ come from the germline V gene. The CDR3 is CASSLVQGGHPQHF. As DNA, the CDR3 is TGTGCCAGCAGCTTAGTACAGGGGGGTCATCCCCAGCATTTT.

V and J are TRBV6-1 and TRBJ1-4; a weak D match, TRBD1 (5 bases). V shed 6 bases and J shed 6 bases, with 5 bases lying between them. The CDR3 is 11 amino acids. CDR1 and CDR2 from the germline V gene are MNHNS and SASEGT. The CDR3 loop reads CASRGDEKLFF. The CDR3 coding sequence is TGTGCCAGCAGAGGGGATGAAAAACTGTTTTTT.

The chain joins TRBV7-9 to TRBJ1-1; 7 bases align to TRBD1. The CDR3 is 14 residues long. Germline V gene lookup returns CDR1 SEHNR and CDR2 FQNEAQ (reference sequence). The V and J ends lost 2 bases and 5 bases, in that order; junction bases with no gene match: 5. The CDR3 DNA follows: TGTGCCAGCAGCTTAAGGGGGCCGGGTACTGAAGCTTTCTTT. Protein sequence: CASSLRGPGTEAFF.

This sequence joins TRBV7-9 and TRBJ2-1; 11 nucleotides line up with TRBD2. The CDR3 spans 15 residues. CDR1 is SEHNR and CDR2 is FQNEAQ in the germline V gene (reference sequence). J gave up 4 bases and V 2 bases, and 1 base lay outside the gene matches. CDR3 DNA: TGTGCCAGCAGCTTACTAGCGGGGGGTTACAATGAGCAGTTCTTC. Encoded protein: CASSLLAGGYNEQFF.

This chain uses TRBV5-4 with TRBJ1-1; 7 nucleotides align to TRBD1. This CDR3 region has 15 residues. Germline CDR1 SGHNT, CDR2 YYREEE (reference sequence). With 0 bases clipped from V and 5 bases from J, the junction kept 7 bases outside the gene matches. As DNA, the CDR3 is TGTGCCAGCAGCTTGGGCAGGACAGGTGGGACTGAAGCTTTCTTT. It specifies CASSLGRTGGTEAFF.

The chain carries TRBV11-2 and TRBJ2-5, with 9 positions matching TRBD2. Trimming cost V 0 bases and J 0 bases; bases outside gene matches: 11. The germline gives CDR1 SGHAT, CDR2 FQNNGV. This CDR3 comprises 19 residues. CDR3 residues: CASSLEAAGGLGNQETQYF. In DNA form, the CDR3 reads TGTGCCAGCAGCTTAGAGGCGGCGGGGGGGCTAGGGAACCAAGAGACCCAGTACTTC.

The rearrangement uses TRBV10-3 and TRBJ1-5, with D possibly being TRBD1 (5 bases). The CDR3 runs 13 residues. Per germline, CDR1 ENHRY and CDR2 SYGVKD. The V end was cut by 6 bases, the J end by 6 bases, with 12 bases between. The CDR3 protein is CAIRGTGGQPQHF. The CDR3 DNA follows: TGTGCCATCAGGGGGACGGGGGGTCAGCCCCAGCATTTT.

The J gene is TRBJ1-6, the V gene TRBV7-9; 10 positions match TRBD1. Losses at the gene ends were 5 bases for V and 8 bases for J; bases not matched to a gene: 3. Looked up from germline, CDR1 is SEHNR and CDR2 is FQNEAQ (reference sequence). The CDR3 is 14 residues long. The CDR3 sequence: CASSPTGGDSPLHF. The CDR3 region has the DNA TGTGCCAGCAGCCCGACAGGGGGCGATTCACCCCTCCACTTT. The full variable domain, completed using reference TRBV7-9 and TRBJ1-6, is DTGVSQNPRHKITKRGQNVTFRCDPISEHNRLYWYRQTLGQGPEFLTYFQNEAQLEKSRLLSDRFSAERPKGSFSTLEIQRTEQGDSAMYLCASSPTGGDSPLHFGNGTRLTVT.

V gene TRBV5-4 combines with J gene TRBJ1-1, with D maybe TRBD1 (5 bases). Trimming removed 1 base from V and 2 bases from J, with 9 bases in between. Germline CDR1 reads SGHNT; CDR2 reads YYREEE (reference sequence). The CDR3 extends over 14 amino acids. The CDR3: CASSLKTANTEAFF. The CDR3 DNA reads TGTGCCAGCAGCTTGAAGACAGCTAACACTGAAGCTTTCTTT.

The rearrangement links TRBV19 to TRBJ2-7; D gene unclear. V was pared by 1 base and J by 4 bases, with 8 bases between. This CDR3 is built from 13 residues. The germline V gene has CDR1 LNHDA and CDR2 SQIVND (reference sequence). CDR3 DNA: TGTGCCAGTAGTATAGTACCAGAATACGAGCAGTACTTC. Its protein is CASSIVPEYEQYF.

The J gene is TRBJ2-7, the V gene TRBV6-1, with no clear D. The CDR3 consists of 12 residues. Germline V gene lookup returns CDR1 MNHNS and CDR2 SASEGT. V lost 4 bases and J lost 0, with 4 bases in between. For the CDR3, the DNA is TGTGCCAGCAGTGCCCACTCCTACGAGCAGTACTTC. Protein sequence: CASSAHSYEQYF.

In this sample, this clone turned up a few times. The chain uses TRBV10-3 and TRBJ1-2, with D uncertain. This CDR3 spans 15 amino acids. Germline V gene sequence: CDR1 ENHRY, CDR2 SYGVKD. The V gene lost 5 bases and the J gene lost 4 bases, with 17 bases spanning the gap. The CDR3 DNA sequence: TGTGCCATCAGTAACGGTTCAGCGACGATCTATGGCTACACCTTC. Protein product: CAISNGSATIYGYTF.

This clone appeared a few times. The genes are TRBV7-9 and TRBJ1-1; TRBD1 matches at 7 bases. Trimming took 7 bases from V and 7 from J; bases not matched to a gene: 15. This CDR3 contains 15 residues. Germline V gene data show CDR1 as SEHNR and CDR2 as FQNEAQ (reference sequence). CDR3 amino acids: CASKAYGWDSLEAFF. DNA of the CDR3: TGTGCCAGCAAAGCCTATGGTTGGGACAGCCTTGAAGCTTTCTTT.

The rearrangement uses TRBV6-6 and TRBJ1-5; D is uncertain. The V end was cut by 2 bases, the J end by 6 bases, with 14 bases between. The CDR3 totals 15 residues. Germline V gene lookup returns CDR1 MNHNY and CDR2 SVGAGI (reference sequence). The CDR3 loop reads CASSYEPSRSQPQHF. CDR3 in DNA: TGTGCCAGCAGTTACGAACCGAGTCGTAGTCAGCCCCAGCATTTT.

CDR3 sequence: CASHGQLNTEAFF. CDR3 nucleotide sequence: TGTGCCAGCCATGGGCAGTTGAACACTGAAGCTTTCTTT. J is TRBJ1-1 and V is TRBV18; D remains ambiguous. The CDR3 length is 13 residues. Germline assignment: CDR1 KGHSH and CDR2 LQKENI. Trimming stripped 8 bases from V and 0 bases from J, with 10 bases between.

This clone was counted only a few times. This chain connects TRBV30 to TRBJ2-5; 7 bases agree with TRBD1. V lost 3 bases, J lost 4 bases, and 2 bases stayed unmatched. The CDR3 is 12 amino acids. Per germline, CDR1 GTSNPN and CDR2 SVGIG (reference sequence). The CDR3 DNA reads TGTGCCTGGAGGACAGGGATAGAGACCCAGTACTTC. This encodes CAWRTGIETQYF.